This record concerns one T cell receptor beta chain sequence. Its antigen is undetermined. Since the CDR3 does not end with the conserved phenylalanine or tryptophan, this likely comes from a read error. Using its own MiXCR run on the reads, TCRdb lists one record per CDR3 protein. The table has under 850,000 distinct CDR3 sequences, roughly 36% seen once. The data stem from a study of T cell repertoires in cytomegalovirus infection. Study information: Public TCR beta signatures indicated both CMV infection and matching HLA type. Whole-study results and caveats: CMV-specific TCR beta clonotypes restricted by HLA-C dominated the ex vivo response. The cumulative frequency of public TCR beta families identified carriers of CMV plus the relevant HLA.

The germline V gene has CDR1 SGHTA and CDR2 FQGNSA. J was trimmed by 2 bases and V by 3 bases; bases with no gene match: 6. CDR3 length: 16 residues. V is TRBV7-2 and J is TRBJ2-7; TRBD2 agrees at 11 bases. The receptor's source is a human donor in good health (CMV status not recorded). Some clones in this sample may be carry-over from other donors' samples. The specimen sequenced was PBMCs. CDR3: CASSFSPGLAAYEQYC. For the CDR3, the DNA is TGTGCCAGCAGCTTTTCACCGGGACTAGCGGCCTACGAGCAGTACTGC.